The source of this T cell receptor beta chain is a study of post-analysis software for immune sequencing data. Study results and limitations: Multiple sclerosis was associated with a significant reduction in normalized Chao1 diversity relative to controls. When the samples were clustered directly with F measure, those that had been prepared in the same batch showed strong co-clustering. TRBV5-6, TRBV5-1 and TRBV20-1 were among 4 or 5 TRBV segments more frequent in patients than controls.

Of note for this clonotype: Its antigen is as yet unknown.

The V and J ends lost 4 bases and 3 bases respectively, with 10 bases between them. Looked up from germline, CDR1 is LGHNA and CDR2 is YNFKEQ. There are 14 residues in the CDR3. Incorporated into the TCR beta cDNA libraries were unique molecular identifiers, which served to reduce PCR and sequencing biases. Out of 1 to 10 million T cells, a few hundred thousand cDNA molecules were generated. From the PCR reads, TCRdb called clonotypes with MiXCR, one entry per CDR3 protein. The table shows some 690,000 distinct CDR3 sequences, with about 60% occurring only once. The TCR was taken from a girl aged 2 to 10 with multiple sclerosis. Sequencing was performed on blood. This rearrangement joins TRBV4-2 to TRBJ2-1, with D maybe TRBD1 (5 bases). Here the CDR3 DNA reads TGTGCCAGCAGCCGGGGCAGGGACTACAATGAGCAGTTCTTC. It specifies CASSRGRDYNEQFF.